The present T cell receptor beta chain was sequenced within a study of T cell responses to AZD1222 COVID-19 vaccine. Notes on the study in general: It should be noted that donors were predominantly white British and more often female, and clonal diversity was possibly underestimated. Close to half of all spike-specific TCRs reportedly target regions of the variants that are unmutated. Repertoire samples came only from after the peak T cell response. At study baseline, merely roughly 6 AZD1222 recipients were seropositive.

As for this clone: Its antigen is still unknown.

In germline, CDR1 is MDHEN, CDR2 SYDVKM. Unmatched junction bases numbered 7, after V lost 10 bases and J lost 4 bases. The length of the CDR3 is 12 residues. Clones were read by immunoSEQ multiplex PCR, and TCRdb kept only the in-frame ones, dropping some. The sample has over 130,000 clones, roughly 92% seen once; the top ten hold more than 5%. Source: peripheral blood, taken on day 0 of AZD1222 vaccination. This clonotype was sampled from an adult in good health. The rearrangement uses TRBV28 and TRBJ2-7; the match to TRBD1 covers 7 bases. In DNA form, the CDR3 reads TGTGCCACCGAAAACAGGGGATACGAGCAGTACTTC. This codes for CATENRGYEQYF.